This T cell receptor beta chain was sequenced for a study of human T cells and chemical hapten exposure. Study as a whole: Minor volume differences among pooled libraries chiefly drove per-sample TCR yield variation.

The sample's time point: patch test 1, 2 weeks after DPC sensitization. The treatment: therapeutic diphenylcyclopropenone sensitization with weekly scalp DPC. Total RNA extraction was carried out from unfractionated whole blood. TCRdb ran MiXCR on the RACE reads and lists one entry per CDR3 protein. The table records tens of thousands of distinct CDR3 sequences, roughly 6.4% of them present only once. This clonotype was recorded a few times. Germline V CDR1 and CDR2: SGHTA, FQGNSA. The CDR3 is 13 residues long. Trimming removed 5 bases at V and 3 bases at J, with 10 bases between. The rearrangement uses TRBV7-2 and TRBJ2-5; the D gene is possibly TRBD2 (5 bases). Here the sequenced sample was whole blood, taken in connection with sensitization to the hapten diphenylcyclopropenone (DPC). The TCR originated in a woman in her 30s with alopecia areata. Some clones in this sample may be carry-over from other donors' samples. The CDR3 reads CASSPYGEETQYF. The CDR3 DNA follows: TGTGCCAGCAGCCCGTACGGGGAAGAGACCCAGTACTTC.